This T cell receptor beta chain comes out of a study of a mutant IDH1 vaccine in newly diagnosed glioma. Data came from immunoSEQ multiplex PCR; TCRdb stores just in-frame clones and leaves some out. The data show fewer than 70,000 clones, roughly 87% seen once. Specified time point: week 47, end of study. The vaccine gave 300 ug of a 20-mer mutant IDH1 peptide subcutaneously per dose. In the case of this clone: Its antigen remains unidentified. Other DNA sequences in this specimen translate into the identical CDR3.

V lost 1 base to trimming and J lost 12 bases; unmatched junction nucleotides: 2. The CDR3 runs to 13 residues. The V gene's germline CDR1 is SGHTA and CDR2 FQGNSA. V is TRBV7-2 and J is TRBJ1-6, with TRBD1 identical over 8 bases. The receptor was derived from a man under 40 with glioma. The source material was PBMCs, sampled from a glioma patient whose treatment included an IDH1 peptide vaccine. CDR3 loop: CASSLGQGLPLHF. The CDR3 DNA is TGTGCCAGCAGCTTAGGACAGGGGCTACCCCTCCACTTT.